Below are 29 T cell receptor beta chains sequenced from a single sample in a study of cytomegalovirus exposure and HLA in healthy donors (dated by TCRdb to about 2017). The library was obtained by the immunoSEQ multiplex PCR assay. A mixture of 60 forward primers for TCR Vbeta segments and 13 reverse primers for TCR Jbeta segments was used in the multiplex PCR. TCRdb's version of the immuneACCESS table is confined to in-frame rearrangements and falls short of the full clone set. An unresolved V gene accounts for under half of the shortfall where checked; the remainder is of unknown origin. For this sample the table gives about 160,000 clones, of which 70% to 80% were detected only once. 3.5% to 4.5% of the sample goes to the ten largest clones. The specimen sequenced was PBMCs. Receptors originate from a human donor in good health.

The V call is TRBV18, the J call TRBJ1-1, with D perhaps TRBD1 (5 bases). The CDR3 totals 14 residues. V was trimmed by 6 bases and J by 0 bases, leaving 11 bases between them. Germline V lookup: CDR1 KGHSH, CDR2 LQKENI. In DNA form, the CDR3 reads TGTGCCAGCTCCCCCAGGGCCATGAACACTGAAGCTTTCTTT. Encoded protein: CASSPRAMNTEAFF.

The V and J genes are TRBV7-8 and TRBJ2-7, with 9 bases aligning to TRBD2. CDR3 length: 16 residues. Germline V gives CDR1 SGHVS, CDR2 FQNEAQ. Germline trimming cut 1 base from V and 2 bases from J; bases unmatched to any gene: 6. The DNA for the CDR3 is TGTGCCAGCAGCTTAGATGAGCGGGAGGAGACCTACGAGCAGTACTTC. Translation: CASSLDEREETYEQYF.

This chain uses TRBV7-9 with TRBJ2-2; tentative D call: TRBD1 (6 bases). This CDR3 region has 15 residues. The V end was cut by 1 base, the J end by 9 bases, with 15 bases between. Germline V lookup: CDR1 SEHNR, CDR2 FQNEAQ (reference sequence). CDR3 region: CASSLDGTRHRELFF. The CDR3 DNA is TGTGCCAGCAGCTTAGATGGGACACGACACCGGGAGCTGTTTTTT.

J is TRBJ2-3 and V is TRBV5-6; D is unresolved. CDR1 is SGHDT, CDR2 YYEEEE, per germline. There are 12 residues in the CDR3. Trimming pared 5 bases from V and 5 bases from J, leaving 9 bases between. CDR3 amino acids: CASSLRRDTQYF. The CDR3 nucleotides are TGTGCCAGCAGTCTCCGGAGAGATACGCAGTATTTT.

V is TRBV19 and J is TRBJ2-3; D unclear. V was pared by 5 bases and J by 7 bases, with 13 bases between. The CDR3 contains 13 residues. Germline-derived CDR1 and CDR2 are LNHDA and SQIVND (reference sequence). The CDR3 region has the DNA TGTGCCAGTAGTGCGCTCGGAGTGTATACGCAGTATTTT. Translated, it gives CASSALGVYTQYF.

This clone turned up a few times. CDR3 DNA: TGTGCCAGCAGCTCCGGACAGGGAGACTATGGCTACACCTTC. Translation: CASSSGQGDYGYTF. The V gene is TRBV7-2, the J gene TRBJ1-2; 8 nucleotides match TRBD1. The CDR3 spans 14 residues. Germline V gene data show CDR1 as SGHTA and CDR2 as FQGNSA. The J segment lost 3 bases and the V segment lost 4 bases, leaving 4 bases of the junction unmatched.

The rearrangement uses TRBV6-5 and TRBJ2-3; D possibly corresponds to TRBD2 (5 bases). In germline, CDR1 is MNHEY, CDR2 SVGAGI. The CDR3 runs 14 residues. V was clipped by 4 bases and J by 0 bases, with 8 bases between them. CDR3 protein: CASSLAISTDTQYF. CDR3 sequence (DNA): TGTGCCAGCAGTTTAGCGATCAGCACAGATACGCAGTATTTT.

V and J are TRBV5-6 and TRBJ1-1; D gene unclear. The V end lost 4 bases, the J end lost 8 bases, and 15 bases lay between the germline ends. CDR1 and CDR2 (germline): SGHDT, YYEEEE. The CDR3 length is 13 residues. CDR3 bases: TGTGCCAGCAGCGAAGAGGAGGGTCTAGAAGCTTTCTTT. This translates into CASSEEEGLEAFF.

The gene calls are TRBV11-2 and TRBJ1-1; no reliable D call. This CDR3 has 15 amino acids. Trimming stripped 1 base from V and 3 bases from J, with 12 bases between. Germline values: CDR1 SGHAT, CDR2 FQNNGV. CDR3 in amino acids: CASSLGPGGDTEAFF. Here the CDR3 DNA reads TGTGCCAGCAGCTTAGGGCCGGGCGGGGACACTGAAGCTTTCTTT.

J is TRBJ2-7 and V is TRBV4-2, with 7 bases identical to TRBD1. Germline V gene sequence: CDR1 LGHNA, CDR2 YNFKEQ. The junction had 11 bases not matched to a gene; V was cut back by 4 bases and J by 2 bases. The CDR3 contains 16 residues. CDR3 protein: CASSPETGTLTYEQYF. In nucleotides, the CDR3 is TGTGCCAGCAGCCCCGAGACAGGGACCCTTACCTACGAGCAGTACTTC.

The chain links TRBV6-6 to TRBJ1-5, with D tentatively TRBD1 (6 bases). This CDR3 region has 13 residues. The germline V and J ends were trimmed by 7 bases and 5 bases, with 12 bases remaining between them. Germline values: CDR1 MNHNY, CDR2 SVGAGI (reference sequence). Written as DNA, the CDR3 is TGTGCCAGCAAGCAGGGGTCCTATCAGCCCCAGCATTTT. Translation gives CASKQGSYQPQHF.

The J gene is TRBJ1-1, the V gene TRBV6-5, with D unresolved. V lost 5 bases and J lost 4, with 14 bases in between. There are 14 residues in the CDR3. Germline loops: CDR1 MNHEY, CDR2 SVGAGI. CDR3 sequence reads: CASSPPRDGTEAFF. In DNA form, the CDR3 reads TGTGCCAGCAGTCCTCCCCGGGATGGCACTGAAGCTTTCTTT.

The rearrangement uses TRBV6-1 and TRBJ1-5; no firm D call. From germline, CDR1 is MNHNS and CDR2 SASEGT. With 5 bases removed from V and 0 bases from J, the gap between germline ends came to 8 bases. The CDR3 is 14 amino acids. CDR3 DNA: TGTGCCAGCAGTACAGACAATAGCAATCAGCCCCAGCATTTT. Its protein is CASSTDNSNQPQHF.

In DNA, the CDR3 is TGTGCCAGCAGCGGCAATGGGGCTGCTGGAAACACCATATATTTT. Translated: CASSGNGAAGNTIYF. V usage is TRBV9 and J usage is TRBJ1-3, with D possibly matching TRBD1 (5 bases). Germline assignment: CDR1 SGDLS and CDR2 YYNGEE. V was shortened by 3 bases and J by 2 bases, with 12 bases between the two germline ends. The CDR3 is made up of 15 amino acids.

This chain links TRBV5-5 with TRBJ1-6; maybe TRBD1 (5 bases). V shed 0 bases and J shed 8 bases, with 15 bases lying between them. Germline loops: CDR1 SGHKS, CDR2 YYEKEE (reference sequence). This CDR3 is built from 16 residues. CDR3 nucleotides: TGTGCCAGCAGCTTGGCCCAGCAGGGTCGTCATTCACCCCTCCACTTT. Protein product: CASSLAQQGRHSPLHF.

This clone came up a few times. The CDR3 region has the DNA TGTGCCAGTAGTATAGATGCTATAGCGGTCAGCTCCTACAATGAGCAGTTCTTC. Translation: CASSIDAIAVSSYNEQFF. The V call is TRBV19, the J call TRBJ2-1; D is possibly TRBD2 (6 bases). CDR3 length equals 18 residues. Trimming cost V 0 bases and J 0 bases, with 15 bases left between them. Per the germline V gene, CDR1 is LNHDA and CDR2 is SQIVND (reference sequence).

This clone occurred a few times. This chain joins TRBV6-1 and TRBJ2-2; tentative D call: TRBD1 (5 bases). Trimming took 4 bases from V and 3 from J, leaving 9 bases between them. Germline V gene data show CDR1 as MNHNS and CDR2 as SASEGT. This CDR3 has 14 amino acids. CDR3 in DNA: TGTGCCAGCAGTGTGGCAGGGTACACCGGGGAGCTGTTTTTT. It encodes CASSVAGYTGELFF.

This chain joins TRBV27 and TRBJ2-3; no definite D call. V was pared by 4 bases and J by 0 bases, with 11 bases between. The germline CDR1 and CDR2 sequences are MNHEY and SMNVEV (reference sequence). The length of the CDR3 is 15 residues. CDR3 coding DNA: TGTGCCAGCAGTTGGCGGAGACCTAGCACAGATACGCAGTATTTT. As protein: CASSWRRPSTDTQYF.

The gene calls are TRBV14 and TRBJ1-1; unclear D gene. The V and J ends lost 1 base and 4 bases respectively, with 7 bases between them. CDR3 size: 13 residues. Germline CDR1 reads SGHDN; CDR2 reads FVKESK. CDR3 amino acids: CASSQVAGTEAFF. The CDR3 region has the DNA TGTGCCAGCAGCCAAGTGGCGGGCACTGAAGCTTTCTTT.

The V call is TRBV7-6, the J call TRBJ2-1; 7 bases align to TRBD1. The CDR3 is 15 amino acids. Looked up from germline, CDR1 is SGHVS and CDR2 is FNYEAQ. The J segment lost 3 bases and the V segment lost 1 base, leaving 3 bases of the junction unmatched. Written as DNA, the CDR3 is TGTGCCAGCAGCTTAGACAGGGGATTCTACAATGAGCAGTTCTTC. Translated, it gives CASSLDRGFYNEQFF.

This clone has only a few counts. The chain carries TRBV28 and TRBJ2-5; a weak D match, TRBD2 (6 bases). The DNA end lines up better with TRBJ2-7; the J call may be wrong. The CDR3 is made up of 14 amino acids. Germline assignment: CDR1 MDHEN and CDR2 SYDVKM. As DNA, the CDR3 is TGTGCCAGCAGCAACCAGGGACTTCACTACGAGCAGTACTTC. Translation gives CASSNQGLHYEQYF.

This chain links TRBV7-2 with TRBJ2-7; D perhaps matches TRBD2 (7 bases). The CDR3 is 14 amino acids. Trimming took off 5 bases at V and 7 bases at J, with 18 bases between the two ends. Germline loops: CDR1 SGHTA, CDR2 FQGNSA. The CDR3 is CASSPRGGAEEQYF. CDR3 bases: TGTGCCAGCAGCCCCCGAGGGGGGGCGGAAGAGCAGTACTTC.

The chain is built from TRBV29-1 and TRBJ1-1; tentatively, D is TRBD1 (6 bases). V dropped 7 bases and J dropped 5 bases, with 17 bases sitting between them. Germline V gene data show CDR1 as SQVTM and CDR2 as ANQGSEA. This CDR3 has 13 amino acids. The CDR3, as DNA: TGCAGCGCTTCCGGGACACTTGGAACTGAAGCTTTCTTT. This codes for CSASGTLGTEAFF.

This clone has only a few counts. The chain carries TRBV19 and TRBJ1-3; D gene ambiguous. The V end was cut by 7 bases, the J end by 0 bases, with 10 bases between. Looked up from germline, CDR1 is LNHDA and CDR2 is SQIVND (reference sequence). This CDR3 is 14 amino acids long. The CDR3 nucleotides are TGTGCCAGTAAGGTCGGGAACTCTGGAAACACCATATATTTT. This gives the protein CASKVGNSGNTIYF.

CDR3 coding DNA: TGTGCCACCAGCAGGGACAGGGGTCTACAGCCCCAGCATTTT. It encodes CATSRDRGLQPQHF. The chain couples TRBV15 to TRBJ1-5, with 9 bases identical to TRBD1. The V gene's germline CDR1 is LNHNV and CDR2 YYDKDF (reference sequence). With V trimmed by 3 bases and J by 7 bases, 4 bases remained unmatched. The CDR3 spans 14 residues.

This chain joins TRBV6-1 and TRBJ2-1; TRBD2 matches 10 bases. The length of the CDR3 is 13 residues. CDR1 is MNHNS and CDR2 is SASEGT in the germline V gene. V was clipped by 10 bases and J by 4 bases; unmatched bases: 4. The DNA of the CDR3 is TGTGCCACCCGGACTAGCGGTTACAATGAGCAGTTCTTC. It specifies CATRTSGYNEQFF.

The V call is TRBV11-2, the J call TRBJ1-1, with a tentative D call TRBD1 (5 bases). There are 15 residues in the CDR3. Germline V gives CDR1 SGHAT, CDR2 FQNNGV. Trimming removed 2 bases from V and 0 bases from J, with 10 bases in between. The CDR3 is CASSLTTAMNTEAFF. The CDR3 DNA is TGTGCCAGCAGCTTAACGACAGCAATGAACACTGAAGCTTTCTTT.

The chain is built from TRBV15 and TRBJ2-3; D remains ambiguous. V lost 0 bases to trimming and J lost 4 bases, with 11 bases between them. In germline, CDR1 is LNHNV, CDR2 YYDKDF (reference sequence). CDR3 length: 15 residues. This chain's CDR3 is CATSREVLAADTQYF. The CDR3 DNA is TGTGCCACCAGCAGAGAGGTCTTGGCGGCAGATACGCAGTATTTT.

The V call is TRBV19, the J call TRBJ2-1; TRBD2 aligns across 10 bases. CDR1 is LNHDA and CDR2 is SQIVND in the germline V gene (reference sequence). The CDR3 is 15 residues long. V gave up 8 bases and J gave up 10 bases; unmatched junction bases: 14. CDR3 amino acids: CASQDSGRASEEQFF. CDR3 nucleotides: TGTGCCAGTCAGGACAGCGGGAGGGCCTCAGAGGAGCAGTTCTTC.